This T cell receptor beta chain stems from a study of cytomegalovirus exposure and HLA in healthy donors. Study outcomes and limitations: Later on, analysis showed that most CMV-associated TCR beta chains appeared to be HLA-restricted. With later analysis, a missense DCLRE1C variant became linked to TCR beta V- and J-gene trimming.

Comments on this clone: No antigen is known for it.

PCR employed 60 Vbeta and 13 Jbeta primers. TCRdb's copy holds only in-frame clones and misses some; the assay was immunoSEQ multiplex PCR. The sample consists of some 130,000 clones, 82% of them appearing once. V dropped 0 bases and J dropped 2; count of bases not matched to a gene: 3. The CDR3 totals 16 residues. Germline V lookup: CDR1 MRHNA, CDR2 SNTAGT. This chain links TRBV6-4 with TRBJ2-3; 9 nucleotides match TRBD2. The sequencing sample was made of PBMCs. The receptor was derived from a male donor in good health and CMV-seropositive. The CDR3 loop reads CASSDSAGGSTDTQYF. The CDR3 bases are TGTGCCAGCAGTGACTCGGCGGGAGGGTCCACAGATACGCAGTATTTT.